Included here is one T cell receptor (beta chain) sequence, with context. This clonotype was found many times. Its cognate antigen has yet to be identified. It has no much larger one-base neighbor in the sample; base qualities were not kept. The sample is drawn from a study of T cell repertoires in cytomegalovirus infection (dated by TCRdb to about 2019). Some background on the complete study: Because public TCR beta signatures pointed to carriage of CMV infection together with the matching HLA type, the HLA type of each donor mattered for the analysis.

The run used an Illumina HiSeq 1500. TCRdb's own reprocessing of the public reads used fastp at Q25 and MiXCR and kept productive beta chains. Each CDR3 protein appears once, grouped with its most common genes and DNA. This sample comprises around 530,000 distinct CDR3 sequences, more than 25% of them detected only once. Of the sample, 13% falls within the top ten clones. As encoded in the germline V gene, CDR1 is SGHTA while CDR2 is FQGNSA. The CDR3 holds 15 amino acids from the cysteine to the phenylalanine. Solely the CDR3 DNA is kept, with 45 bases framed from the first base. For this chain, trimming is 5 bases at the V end and 5 bases at the J end, and the number of junction bases without a gene match is 7. The full study reports these points: In the ex vivo response, HLA-C-restricted CMV-specific TCR beta clonotypes were dominant, and in two of eight donors the single most frequent clonotype came from this HLA-C-restricted group. In both this cohort and an independent roughly 400-donor cohort, the cumulative frequency of public TCR beta family members distinguished carriers of CMV infection plus the relevant HLA type.

In this chain, TRBV7-2 is recombined with TRBJ2-1; 9 central nucleotides agree with TRBD1. This clonotype was sampled from a human donor in good health (CMV status not recorded). Some clones in this sample may be carry-over from other donors' samples. Sequenced sample: PBMCs. The CDR3 sequence is CASSPGQGIHNEQFF. The bases are TGTGCCAGCAGCCCTGGACAGGGGATCCACAATGAGCAGTTCTTC.